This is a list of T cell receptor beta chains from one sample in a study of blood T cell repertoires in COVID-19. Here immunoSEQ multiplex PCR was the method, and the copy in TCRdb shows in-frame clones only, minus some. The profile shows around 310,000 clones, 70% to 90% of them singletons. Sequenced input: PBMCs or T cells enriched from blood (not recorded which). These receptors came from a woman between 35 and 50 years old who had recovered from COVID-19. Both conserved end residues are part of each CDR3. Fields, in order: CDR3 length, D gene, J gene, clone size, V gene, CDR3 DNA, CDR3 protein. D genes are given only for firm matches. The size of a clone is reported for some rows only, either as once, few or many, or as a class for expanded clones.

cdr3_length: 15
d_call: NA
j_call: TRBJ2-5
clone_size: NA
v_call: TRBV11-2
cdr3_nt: TGTGCCAGCAGCTTAGATAACAGGCCCATAGAGACCCAGTACTTC
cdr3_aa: CASSLDNRPIETQYF

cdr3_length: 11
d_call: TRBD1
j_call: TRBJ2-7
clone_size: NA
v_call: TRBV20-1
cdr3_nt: TGCAGTGGAGGGACAGTCTACGAGCAGTACTTC
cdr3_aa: CSGGTVYEQYF

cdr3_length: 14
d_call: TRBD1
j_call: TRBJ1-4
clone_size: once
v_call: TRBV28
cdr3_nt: TGTGCCAGCATTGACAGGGTAACTAATGAAAAACTGTTTTTT
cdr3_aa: CASIDRVTNEKLFF

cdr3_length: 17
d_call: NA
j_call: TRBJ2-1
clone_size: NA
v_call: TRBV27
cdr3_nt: TGTGCCAGCAGTGCACGGACAGCGACAAGGGGGAACAATGAGCAGTTCTTC
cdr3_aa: CASSARTATRGNNEQFF

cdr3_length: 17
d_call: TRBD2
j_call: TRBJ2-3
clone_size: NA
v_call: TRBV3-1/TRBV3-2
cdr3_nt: TGTGCCAGCAGCCAAGACCCTAGCGGGGGAGCCACAGATACGCAGTATTTT
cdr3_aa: CASSQDPSGGATDTQYF

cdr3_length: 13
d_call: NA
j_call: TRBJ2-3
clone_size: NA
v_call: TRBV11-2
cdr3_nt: TGTGCCAGCAGCCGGGATTTGGCGGATACGCAGTATTTT
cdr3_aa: CASSRDLADTQYF

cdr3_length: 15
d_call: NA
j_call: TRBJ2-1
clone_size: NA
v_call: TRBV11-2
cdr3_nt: TGTGCCAGCAGCTTAGGGGGCGGGGACTACAATGAGCAGTTCTTC
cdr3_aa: CASSLGGGDYNEQFF

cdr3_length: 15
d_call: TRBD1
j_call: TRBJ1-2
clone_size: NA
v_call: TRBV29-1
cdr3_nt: TGCAGCGTTGAACTGGGGACAGGGGGGGCGAATGGCTACACCTTC
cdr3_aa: CSVELGTGGANGYTF

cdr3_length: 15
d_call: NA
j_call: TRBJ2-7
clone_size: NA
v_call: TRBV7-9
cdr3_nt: TGTGCCAGCAGCCCCCATTTCTCCTCCCCGGGCGAGCAGTACTTC
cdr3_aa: CASSPHFSSPGEQYF

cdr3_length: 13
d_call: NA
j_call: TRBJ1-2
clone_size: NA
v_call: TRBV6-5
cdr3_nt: TGTGCCAGCAGGCTAACAGCCAACTATGGCTACACCTTC
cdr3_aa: CASRLTANYGYTF

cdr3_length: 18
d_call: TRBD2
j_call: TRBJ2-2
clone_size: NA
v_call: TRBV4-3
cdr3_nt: TGCGCCAGCAGCCAAGATAAGGTGGATAGCGGGGGCCCCGGGGAGCTGTTTTTT
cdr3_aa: CASSQDKVDSGGPGELFF

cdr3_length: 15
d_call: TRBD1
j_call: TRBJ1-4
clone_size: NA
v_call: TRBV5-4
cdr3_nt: TGTGCCAGCAGATGGACAGGGGAGTGGCATGAAAAACTGTTTTTT
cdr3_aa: CASRWTGEWHEKLFF

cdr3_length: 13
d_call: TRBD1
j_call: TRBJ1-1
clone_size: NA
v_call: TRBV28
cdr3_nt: TGTGCCAGCAGGTCCGGGACAGGGCTTGAAGCTTTCTTT
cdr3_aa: CASRSGTGLEAFF

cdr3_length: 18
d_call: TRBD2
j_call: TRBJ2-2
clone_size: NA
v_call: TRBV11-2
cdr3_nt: TGTGCCAGCACCTCACGGGGGCGGGGGGGCATCGGCACCGGGGAGCTGTTTTTT
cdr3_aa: CASTSRGRGGIGTGELFF

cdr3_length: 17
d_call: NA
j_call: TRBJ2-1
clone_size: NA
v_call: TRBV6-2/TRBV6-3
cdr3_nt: TGTGCCAGCAGTTATTCGGGGAAAGTTTTAGCCTACAATGAGCAGTTCTTC
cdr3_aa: CASSYSGKVLAYNEQFF

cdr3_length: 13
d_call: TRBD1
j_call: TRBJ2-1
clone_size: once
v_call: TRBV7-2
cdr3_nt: TGTGCCAGCAGCTTAGTAGGACAGGCATTTGAGTTCTTC
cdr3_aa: CASSLVGQAFEFF

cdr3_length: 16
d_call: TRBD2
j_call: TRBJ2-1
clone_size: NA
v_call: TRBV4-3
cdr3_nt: TGCGCCAGCAGCCAAGGCGGGGGGGCGAACTACAATGAGCAGTTCTTC
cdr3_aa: CASSQGGGANYNEQFF

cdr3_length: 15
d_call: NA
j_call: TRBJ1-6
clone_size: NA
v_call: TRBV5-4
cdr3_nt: TGTGCCAGCAGCTTGGGGACACACTATAATTCACCCCTCCACTTT
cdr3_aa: CASSLGTHYNSPLHF

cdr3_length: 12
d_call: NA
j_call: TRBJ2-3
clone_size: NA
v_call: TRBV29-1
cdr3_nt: TGCAGCGGCGAAGTTGGCACAGATACGCAGTATTTT
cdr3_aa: CSGEVGTDTQYF

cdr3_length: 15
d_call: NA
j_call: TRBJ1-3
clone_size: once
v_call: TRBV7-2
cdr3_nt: TGTGCCAGCAGCGCGGACATTAAGACTGGAAACACCATATATTTT
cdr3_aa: CASSADIKTGNTIYF

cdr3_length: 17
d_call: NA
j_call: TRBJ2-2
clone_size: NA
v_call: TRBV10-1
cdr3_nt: TGCGCCAGCAGTGATATGGGAGTTGGCCCATCCACCGGGGAGCTGTTTTTT
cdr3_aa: CASSDMGVGPSTGELFF

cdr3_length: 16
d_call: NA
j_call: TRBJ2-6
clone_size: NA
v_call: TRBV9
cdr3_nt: TGTGCCAGCAGCGTCAGGGGAAACTCTGGGGCCAACGTCCTGACTTTC
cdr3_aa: CASSVRGNSGANVLTF

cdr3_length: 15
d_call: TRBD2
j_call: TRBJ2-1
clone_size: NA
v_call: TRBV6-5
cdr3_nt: TGTGCCAGCAACCCGGGGGGAGGGGATTACAATGAGCAGTTCTTC
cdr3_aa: CASNPGGGDYNEQFF